This T cell receptor (beta chain) was identified in a study of radiation and T cells in renal cell carcinoma. Time point: blood 4 weeks post-SBRT, at nephrectomy. Documented treatment: 15 Gy SBRT to primary tumor, nephrectomy 4 weeks later. Nephrectomy followed 15 Gy stereotactic body radiation by 4 weeks. V dropped 3 bases and J dropped 4 bases, with 18 bases sitting between them. This CDR3 is 17 amino acids long. CDR1 and CDR2 (germline): SGHVS, FQNEAQ. Findings of the study overall: No pretreatment tumor biopsies were available for baseline clonotypes. Top tumor clonotypes rose in blood 2 weeks post-radiation, then contracted.

Comment on this clone: As yet, its antigen is unknown.

Sequencing used immunoSEQ multiplex PCR; TCRdb keeps in-frame clones, though not all of them. Of some 43,000 clones detected, roughly 80% appear once; the ten largest clones hold around a quarter. The source of this sequence is a woman in her seventies with renal cell carcinoma. The chain has TRBV7-8 and TRBJ1-4; possible D gene TRBD1, 6 bases. The sequencing here drew on blood, taken from a patient whose treatment included radiotherapy and nephrectomy. The CDR3 protein is CASSFRRRGTSNEKLFF. CDR3 nucleotide sequence: TGTGCCAGCAGCTTTCGGCGTAGGGGGACTAGTAATGAAAAACTGTTTTTT. The whole variable domain, filled in from reference TRBV7-8 and TRBJ1-4, reads GAGVSQSPRYKVAKRGQDVALRCDPISGHVSLFWYQQALGQGPEFLTYFQNEAQLDKSGLPSDRFFAERPEGSVSTLKIQRTQQEDSAVYLCASSFRRRGTSNEKLFFGSGTQLSVL.